This note documents a single T cell receptor beta chain sequence. Its antigen is still unknown. This CDR3 has 16 amino acids. V lost 3 bases and J lost 0; bases outside the gene matches: 6. Looked up from germline, CDR1 is KGHSH and CDR2 is LQKENI. This sample is drawn from a study of shared clonotypes between healthy human individuals. The study, taken as a whole, reports: Blood was the sole source, and tissue repertoires probably differ. Clonotype sharing among donors was expected to depend on sequencing depth. Naive subsets tended to show greater estimated richness than memory subsets.

The material for each subset, its genomic DNA, was split evenly across several immunoSEQ plates. Sequencing used immunoSEQ multiplex PCR; TCRdb keeps in-frame clones, though not all of them. The table lists roughly 2.6 million clones, just over 90% of them singletons. The sequenced material came from naive CD4+ T cells sorted from blood. Subset described: CD45RA+ positively selected. The rearrangement joins TRBV18 to TRBJ2-3; 7 bases align to TRBD2. The sequence was collected from a young man in good health. The CDR3 DNA is TGTGCCAGCTCACCGGTCTCTAGCGGTAGCACAGATACGCAGTATTTT. Translation gives CASSPVSSGSTDTQYF.